This record covers a single T cell receptor beta chain. Its antigen is unidentified. Sequenced by immunoSEQ multiplex PCR; TCRdb stores in-frame clones only, minus some. The data hold around 91,000 clones, with roughly 88% observed a single time. The data stem from a study of radiotherapy plus CTLA-4 blockade in lung cancer. Study in general: Objective responses were recorded in 15% to 20% of patients, with disease control recorded in about 29%.

Findings of the study overall: Reports state that early shifts in blood T cell clones, with interferon-beta, best predicted response. Clones of tumor-derived TCRs expanded in blood after radiotherapy plus ipilimumab.

Germline CDR1 and CDR2: MNHNY and SVGAGI (reference sequence). Between the trimmed V and J ends, which lost 2 bases and 5 bases, there was a span of 10 bases. The CDR3 runs 14 residues. The sequence came from a human donor with non-small cell lung cancer that progressed on radiotherapy plus ipilimumab. The sequencing used peripheral blood, collected from a patient treated with radiotherapy plus ipilimumab. This sequence joins TRBV6-6 and TRBJ2-1; D unresolved. In DNA form, the CDR3 reads TGTGCCAGCAGTTACAGTGGACCGGACAATGAGCAGTTCTTC. Amino acid sequence: CASSYSGPDNEQFF.